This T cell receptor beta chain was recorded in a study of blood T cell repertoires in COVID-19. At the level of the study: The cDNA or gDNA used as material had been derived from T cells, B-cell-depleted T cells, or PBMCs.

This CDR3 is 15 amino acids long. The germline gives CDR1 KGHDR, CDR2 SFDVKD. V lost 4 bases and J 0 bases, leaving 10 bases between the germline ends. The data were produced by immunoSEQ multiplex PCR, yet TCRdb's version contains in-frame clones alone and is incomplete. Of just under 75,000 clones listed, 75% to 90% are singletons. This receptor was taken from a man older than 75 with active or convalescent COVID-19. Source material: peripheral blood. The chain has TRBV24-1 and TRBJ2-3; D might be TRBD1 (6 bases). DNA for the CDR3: TGTGCCACCAGTGACCGGACAGATAGCACAGATACGCAGTATTTT. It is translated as CATSDRTDSTDTQYF.